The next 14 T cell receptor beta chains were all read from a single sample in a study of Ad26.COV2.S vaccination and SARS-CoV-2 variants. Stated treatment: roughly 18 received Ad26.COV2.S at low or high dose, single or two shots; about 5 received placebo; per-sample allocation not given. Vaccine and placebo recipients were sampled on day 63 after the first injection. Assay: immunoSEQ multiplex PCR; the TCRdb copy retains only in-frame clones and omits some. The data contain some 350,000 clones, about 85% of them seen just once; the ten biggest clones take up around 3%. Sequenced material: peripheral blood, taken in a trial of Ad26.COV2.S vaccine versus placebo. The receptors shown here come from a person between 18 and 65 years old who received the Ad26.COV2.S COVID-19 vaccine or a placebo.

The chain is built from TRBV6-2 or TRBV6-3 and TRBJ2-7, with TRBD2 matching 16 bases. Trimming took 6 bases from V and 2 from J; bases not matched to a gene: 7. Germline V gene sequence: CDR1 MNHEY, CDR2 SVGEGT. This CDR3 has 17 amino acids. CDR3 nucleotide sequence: TGTGCCAGCAGCCTCCCGGGACTAGCGGGGGGGACCTACGAGCAGTACTTC. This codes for CASSLPGLAGGTYEQYF.

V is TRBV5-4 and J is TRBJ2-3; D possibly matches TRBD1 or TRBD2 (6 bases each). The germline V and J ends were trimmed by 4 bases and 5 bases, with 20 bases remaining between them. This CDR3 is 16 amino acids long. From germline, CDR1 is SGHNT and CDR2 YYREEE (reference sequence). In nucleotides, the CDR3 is TGTGCCAGCAGCGCAACAGGGACTTATACACAAGATACGCAGTATTTT. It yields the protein CASSATGTYTQDTQYF.

The CDR3, as DNA: TGTGCCAGCAGCCAAAGGCACTATAGACTATCGGACACCGGGGAGCTGTTTTTT. Translating it yields CASSQRHYRLSDTGELFF. This chain connects TRBV21-1 to TRBJ2-2; the table's D gene call, TRBD2, was not cross checked with the DNA. TRBV21-1 is annotated as a pseudogene. The CDR3 totals 18 residues.

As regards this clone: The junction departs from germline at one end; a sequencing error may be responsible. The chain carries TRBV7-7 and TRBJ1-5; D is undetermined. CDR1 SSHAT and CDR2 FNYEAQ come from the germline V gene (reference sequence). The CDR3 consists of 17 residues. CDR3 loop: CASSLDSGRTLNQPQHF. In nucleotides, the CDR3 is TGTGCTAGCAGCTTAGATTCAGGCAGAACTTTGAATCAGCCCCAGCATTTT.

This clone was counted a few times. The CDR3 DNA sequence: TGTGCCAGCTCACCATCGGCAGGGAGGGATTCACCCCTCCACTTT. This sequence encodes CASSPSAGRDSPLHF. The rearrangement links TRBV18 to TRBJ1-6, with D possibly matching TRBD1 (5 bases). V lost 2 bases and J 8 bases, leaving 13 bases between the germline ends. CDR3 length: 15 residues. CDR1 KGHSH and CDR2 LQKENI come from the germline V gene. Full variable domain (remainder filled in from reference TRBV18 and TRBJ1-6): NAGVMQNPRHLVRRRGQEARLRCSPMKGHSHVYWYRQLPEEGLKFMVYLQKENIIDESGMPKERFSAEFPKEGPSILRIQQVVRGDSAAYFCASSPSAGRDSPLHFGNGTRLTVT.

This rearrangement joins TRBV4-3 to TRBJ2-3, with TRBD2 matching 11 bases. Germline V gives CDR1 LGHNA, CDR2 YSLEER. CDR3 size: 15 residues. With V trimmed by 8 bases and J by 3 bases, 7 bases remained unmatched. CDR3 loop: CASGRGTSGTDTQYF. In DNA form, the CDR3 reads TGCGCCAGCGGGAGAGGGACTAGCGGAACAGATACGCAGTATTTT.

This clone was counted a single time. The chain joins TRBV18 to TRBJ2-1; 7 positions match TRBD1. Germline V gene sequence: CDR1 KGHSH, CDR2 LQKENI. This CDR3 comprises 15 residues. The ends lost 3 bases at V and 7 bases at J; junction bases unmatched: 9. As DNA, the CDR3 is TGTGCCAGCTCACCCCCACAGGGGTTTCGGAATGAGCAGTTCTTC. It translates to CASSPPQGFRNEQFF.

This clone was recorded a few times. DNA for the CDR3: TGTGCCAGTAGTATCTTTTCCGGGGGAGGCCAAGAGACCCAGTACTTC. Translation gives CASSIFSGGGQETQYF. This chain uses TRBV19 with TRBJ2-5; a weak D match, TRBD2 (6 bases). V was trimmed by 3 bases and J by 1 base, leaving 15 bases between them. CDR3 length: 16 residues. From germline, CDR1 is LNHDA and CDR2 SQIVND (reference sequence).

The CDR3 loop reads CASSFWDRVGELFF. The CDR3 nucleotides are TGTGCCAGCAGCTTTTGGGACAGGGTCGGGGAGCTGTTTTTT. This chain uses TRBV5-4 with TRBJ2-2; 9 bases align to TRBD1. Germline CDR1 SGHNT, CDR2 YYREEE (reference sequence). CDR3 length: 14 amino acids. V was clipped by 2 bases and J by 7 bases; unmatched bases: 3.

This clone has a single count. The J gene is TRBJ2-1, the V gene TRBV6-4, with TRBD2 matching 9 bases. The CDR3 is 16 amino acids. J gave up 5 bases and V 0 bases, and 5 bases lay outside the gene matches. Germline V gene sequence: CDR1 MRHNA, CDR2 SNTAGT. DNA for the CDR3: TGTGCCAGCAGTGACTCTGGTCTAGCGGGACACAATGAGCAGTTCTTC. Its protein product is CASSDSGLAGHNEQFF.

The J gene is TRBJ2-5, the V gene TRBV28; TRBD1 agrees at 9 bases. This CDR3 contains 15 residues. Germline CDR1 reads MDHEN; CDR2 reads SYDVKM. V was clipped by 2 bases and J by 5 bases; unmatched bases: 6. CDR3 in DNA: TGTGCCAGCAGTTTAGAGACAGGGGGTTGGGAGACCCAGTACTTC. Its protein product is CASSLETGGWETQYF.

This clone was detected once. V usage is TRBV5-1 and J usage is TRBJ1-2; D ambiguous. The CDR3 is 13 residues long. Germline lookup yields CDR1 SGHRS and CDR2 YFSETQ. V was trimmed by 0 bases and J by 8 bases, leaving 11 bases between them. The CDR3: CASSLERNRGYTF. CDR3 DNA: TGCGCCAGCAGCTTGGAACGCAATAGGGGCTACACCTTC.

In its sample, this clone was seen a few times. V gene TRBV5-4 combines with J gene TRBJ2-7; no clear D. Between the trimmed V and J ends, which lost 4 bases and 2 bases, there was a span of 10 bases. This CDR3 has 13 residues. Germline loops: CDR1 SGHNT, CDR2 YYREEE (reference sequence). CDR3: CASSPRGAYEQYF. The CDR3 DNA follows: TGTGCCAGCAGCCCCCGTGGAGCCTACGAGCAGTACTTC.

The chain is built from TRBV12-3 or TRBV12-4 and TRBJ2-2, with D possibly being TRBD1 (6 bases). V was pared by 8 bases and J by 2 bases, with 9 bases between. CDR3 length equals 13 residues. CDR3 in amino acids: CASRTENTGELFF. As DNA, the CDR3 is TGTGCCAGCCGGACAGAAAACACCGGGGAGCTGTTTTTT.